Following are 3 T cell receptor beta chains from one sample sequenced in a study of shared clonotypes between healthy human individuals. Some clones are missing from TCRdb's copy, which holds only in-frame ones; the method was immunoSEQ multiplex PCR. The repertoire consists of about 2.4 million clones, with 90% to 95% occurring once and the leading ten covering 0.36%. Material: naive CD4+ T cells from PBMCs. Indicated subset: CD45RA+ positively selected. The origin of the receptors is a man aged 18 to 30 in good health. Some clones in this sample may be carry-over from other donors' samples.

The chain carries TRBV7-3 and TRBJ2-5; TRBD2 matches 9 bases. V dropped 5 bases and J dropped 3; count of bases not matched to a gene: 7. CDR1 is SGHTA and CDR2 is FQGTGA in the germline V gene. The CDR3 totals 15 residues. CDR3 nucleotide sequence: TGTGCCAGCAGCCGCGGGACTAGCAGAGAAGAGACCCAGTACTTC. Translated, it gives CASSRGTSREETQYF.

The gene calls are TRBV23-1 and TRBJ2-3, with D possibly being TRBD1 or TRBD2 (6 bases each). TRBV23-1 is assigned to the ORF class and has an uncertain function. This CDR3 has 15 residues. Trimming stripped 0 bases from V and 4 bases from J, with 11 bases between. The CDR3, as DNA: TGCGCCAGCAGTCAATCTGGGAGGACAGCAGATACGCAGTATTTT. The encoded protein is CASSQSGRTADTQYF.

The chain has TRBV5-1 and TRBJ2-6, with no clear D. Trimming took off 1 base at V and 0 bases at J, with 8 bases between the two ends. This CDR3 comprises 16 residues. Germline values: CDR1 SGHRS, CDR2 YFSETQ. The CDR3 DNA follows: TGCGCCAGCAGCTTGCCGGTGGCCTCTGGGGCCAACGTCCTGACTTTC. Translating gives CASSLPVASGANVLTF.